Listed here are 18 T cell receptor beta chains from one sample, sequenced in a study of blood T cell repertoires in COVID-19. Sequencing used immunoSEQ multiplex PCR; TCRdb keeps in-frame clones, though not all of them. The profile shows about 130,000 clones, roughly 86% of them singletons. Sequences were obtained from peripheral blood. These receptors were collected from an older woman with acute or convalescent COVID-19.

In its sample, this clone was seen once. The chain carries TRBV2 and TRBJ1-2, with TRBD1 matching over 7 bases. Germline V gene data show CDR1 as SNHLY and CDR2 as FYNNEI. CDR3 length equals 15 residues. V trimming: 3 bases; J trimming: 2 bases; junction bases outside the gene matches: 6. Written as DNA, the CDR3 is TGTGCCAGCAGTGAGACAGGGAGACAGAACTATGGCTACACCTTC. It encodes CASSETGRQNYGYTF.

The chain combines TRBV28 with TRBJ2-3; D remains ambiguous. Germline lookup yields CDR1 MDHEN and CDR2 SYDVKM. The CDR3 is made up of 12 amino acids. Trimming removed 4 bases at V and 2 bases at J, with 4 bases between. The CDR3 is CASSSYTDTQYF. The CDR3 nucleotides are TGTGCCAGCAGTTCGTACACAGATACGCAGTATTTT.

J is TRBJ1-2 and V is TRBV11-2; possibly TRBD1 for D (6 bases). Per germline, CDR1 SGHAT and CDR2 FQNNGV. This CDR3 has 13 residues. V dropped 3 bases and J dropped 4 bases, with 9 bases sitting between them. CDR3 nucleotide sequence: TGTGCCAGCAGCTTCAGGGGAGCCTATGGCTACACCTTC. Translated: CASSFRGAYGYTF.

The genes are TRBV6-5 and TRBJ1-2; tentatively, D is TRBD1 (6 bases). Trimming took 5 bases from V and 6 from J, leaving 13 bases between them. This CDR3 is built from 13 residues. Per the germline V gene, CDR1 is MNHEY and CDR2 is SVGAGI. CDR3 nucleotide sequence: TGTGCCAGCAGTACACAGGGAAGGGATGGCTACACCTTC. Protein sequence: CASSTQGRDGYTF.

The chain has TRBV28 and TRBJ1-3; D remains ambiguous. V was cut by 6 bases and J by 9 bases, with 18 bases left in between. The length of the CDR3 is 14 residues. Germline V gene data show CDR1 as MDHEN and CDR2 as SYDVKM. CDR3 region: CASSPDGRRGTIYF. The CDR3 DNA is TGTGCCAGCAGCCCAGACGGCCGGAGAGGCACCATATATTTT.

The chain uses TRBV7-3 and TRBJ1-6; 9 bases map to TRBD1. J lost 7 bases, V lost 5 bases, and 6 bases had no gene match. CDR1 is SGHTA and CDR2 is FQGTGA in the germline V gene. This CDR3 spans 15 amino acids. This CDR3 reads CASSALDRGNSPLHF. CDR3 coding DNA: TGTGCCAGCAGCGCCTTGGACAGGGGCAATTCACCCCTCCACTTT.

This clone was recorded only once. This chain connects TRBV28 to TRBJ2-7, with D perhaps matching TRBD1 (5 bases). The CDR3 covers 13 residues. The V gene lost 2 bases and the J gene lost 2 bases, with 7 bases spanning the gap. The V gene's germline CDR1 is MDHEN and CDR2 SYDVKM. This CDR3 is CASSLGRAYEQYV. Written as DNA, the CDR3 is TGTGCCAGCAGTTTAGGCAGGGCCTACGAGCAGTACGTC.

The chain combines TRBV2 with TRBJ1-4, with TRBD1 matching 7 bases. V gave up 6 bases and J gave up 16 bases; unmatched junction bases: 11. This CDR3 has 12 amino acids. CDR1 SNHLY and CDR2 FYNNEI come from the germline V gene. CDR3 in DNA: TGTGCCAGCAGAGACGACAGGGATAGCCCGTTTTTT. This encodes CASRDDRDSPFF. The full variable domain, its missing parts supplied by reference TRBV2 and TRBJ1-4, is EPEVTQTPSHQVTQMGQEVILRCVPISNHLYFYWYRQILGQKVEFLVSFYNNEISEKSEIFDDQFSVERPDGSNFTLKIRSTKLEDSAMYFCASRDDRDSPFFGSGTQLSVL.

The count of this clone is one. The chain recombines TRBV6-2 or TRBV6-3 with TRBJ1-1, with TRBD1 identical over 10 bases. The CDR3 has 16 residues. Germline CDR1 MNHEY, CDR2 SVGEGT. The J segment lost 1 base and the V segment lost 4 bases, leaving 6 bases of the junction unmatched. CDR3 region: CASSSPTGGQNTEAFF. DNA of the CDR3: TGTGCCAGCAGTTCCCCGACAGGGGGCCAGAACACTGAAGCTTTCTTT.

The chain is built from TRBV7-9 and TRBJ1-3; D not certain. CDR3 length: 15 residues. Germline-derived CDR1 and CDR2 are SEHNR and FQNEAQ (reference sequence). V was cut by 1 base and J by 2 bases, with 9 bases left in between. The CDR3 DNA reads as TGTGCCAGCAGCTTAGATGCGGCAACTGGAAACACCATATATTTT. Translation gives CASSLDAATGNTIYF.

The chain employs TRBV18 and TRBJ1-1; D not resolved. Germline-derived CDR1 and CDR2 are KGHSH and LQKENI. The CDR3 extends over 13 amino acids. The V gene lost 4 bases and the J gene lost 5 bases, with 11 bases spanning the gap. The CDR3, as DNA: TGTGCCAGCTCACTAAGTATCGGGACTGAAGCTTTCTTT. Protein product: CASSLSIGTEAFF.

Written as DNA, the CDR3 is TGTGCCACCAGTAGTAGCGGGAGGTCCACAGATACGCAGTATTTT. Its translation is CATSSSGRSTDTQYF. The chain employs TRBV24-1 and TRBJ2-3; 10 bases match TRBD2. The CDR3 spans 15 residues. V dropped 6 bases and J dropped 2; count of bases not matched to a gene: 4. CDR1 and CDR2 from the germline V gene are KGHDR and SFDVKD.

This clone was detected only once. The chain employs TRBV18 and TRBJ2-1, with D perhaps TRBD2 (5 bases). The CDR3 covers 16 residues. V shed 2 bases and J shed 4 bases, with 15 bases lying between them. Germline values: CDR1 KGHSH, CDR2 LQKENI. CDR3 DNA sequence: TGTGCCAGCTCACCATTGAGAGGAGGCGGGTACAATGAGCAGTTCTTC. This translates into CASSPLRGGGYNEQFF.

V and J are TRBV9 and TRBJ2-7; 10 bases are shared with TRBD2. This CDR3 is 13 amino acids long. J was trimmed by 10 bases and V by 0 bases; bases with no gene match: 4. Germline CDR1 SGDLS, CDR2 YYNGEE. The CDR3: CASSVASGRLQYV. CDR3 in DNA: TGTGCCAGCAGCGTAGCTAGCGGGAGACTACAGTACGTC.

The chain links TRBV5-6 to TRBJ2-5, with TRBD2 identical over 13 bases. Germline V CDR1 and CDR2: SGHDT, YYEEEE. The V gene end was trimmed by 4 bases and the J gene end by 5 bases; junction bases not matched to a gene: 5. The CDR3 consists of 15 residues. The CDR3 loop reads CASSRTSGSRETQYF. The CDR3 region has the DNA TGTGCCAGCAGCAGGACTAGCGGGAGTCGGGAGACCCAGTACTTC.

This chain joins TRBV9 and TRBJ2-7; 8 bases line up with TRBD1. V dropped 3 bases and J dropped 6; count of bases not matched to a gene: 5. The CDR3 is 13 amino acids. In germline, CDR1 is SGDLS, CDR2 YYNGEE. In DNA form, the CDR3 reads TGTGCCAGCAGCGAATCGACAGGGGTCGAGCAGTACGTC. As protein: CASSESTGVEQYV.

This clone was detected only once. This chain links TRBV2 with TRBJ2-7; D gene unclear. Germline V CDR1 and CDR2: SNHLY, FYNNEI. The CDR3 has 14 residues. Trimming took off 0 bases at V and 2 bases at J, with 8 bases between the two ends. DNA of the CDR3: TGTGCCAGCAGTGAAGCGCTTGGGCCCTACGAGCAGTACTTC. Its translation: CASSEALGPYEQYF.

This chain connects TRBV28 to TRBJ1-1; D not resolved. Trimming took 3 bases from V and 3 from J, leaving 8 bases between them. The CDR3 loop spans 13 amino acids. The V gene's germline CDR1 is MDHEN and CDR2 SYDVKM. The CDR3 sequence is CASSFLAYTEAFF. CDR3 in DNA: TGTGCCAGCAGTTTCCTGGCTTACACTGAAGCTTTCTTT.